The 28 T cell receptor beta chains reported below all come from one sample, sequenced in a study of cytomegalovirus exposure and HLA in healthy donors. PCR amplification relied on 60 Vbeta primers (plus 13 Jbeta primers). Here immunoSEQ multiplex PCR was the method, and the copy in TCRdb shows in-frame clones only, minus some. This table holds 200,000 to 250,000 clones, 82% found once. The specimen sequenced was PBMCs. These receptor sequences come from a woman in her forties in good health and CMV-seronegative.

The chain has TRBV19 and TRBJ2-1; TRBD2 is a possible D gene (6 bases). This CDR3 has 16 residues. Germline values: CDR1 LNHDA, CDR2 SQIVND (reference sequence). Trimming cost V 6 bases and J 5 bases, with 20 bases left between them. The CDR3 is CASSWIGRGENNEQFF. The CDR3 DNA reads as TGTGCCAGTAGCTGGATAGGGCGGGGAGAGAACAATGAGCAGTTCTTC.

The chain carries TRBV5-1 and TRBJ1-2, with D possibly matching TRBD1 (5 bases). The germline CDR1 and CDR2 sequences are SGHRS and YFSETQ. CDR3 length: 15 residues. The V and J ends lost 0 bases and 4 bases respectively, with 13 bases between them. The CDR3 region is CASSLAAGAPYGYTF. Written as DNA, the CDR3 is TGCGCCAGCAGCTTGGCCGCTGGGGCCCCCTATGGCTACACCTTC.

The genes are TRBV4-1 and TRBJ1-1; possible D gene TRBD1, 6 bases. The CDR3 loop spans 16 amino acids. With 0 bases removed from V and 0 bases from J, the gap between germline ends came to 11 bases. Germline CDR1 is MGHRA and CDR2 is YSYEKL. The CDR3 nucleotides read TGCGCCAGCAGCCAAGAATCAGGGACACTGAACACTGAAGCTTTCTTT. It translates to CASSQESGTLNTEAFF.

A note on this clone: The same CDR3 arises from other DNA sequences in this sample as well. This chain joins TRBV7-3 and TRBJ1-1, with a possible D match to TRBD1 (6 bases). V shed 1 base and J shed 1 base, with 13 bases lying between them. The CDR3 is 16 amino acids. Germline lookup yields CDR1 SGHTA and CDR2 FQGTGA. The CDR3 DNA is TGTGCCAGCAGCTTAAGGGGGGGCCTGTCGAACACTGAAGCTTTCTTT. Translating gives CASSLRGGLSNTEAFF.

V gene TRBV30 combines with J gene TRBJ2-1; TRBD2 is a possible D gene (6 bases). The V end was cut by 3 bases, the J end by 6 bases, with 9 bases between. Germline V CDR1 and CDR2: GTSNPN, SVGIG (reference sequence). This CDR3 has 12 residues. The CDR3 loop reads CAWSAGGNEQFF. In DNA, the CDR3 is TGTGCCTGGAGCGCCGGGGGCAATGAGCAGTTCTTC. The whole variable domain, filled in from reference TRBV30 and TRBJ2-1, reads SQTIHQWPATLVQPVGSPLSLECTVEGTSNPNLYWYRQAAGRGLQLLFYSVGIGQISSEVPQNLSASRPQDRQFILSSKKLLLSDSGFYLCAWSAGGNEQFFGPGTRLTVL.

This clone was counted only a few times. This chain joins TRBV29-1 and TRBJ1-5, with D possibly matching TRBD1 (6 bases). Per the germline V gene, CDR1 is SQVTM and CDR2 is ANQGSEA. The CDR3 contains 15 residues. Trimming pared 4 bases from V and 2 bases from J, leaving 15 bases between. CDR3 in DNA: TGCAGCGTTGTTATCGGGGGGGCAGGCAATCAGCCCCAGCATTTT. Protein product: CSVVIGGAGNQPQHF.

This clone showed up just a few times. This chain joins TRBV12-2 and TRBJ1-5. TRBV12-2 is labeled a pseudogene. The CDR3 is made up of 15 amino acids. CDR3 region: CASPVCGVSNQPQHF. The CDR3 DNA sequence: TGTGCATCCCCCGTGTGCGGGGTGAGCAATCAGCCCCAGCATTTT.

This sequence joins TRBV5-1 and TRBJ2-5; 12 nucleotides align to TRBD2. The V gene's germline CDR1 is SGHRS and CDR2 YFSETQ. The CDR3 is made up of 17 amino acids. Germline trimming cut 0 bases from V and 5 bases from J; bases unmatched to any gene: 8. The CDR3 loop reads CASSLGLAGEVGETQYF. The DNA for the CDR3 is TGCGCCAGCAGCTTGGGACTAGCGGGAGAAGTCGGGGAGACCCAGTACTTC.

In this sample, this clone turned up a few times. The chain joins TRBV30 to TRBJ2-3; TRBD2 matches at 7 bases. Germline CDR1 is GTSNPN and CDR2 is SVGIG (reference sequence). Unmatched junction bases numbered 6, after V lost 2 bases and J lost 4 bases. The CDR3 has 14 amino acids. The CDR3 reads CAWSRGGGPDTQYF. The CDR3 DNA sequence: TGTGCCTGGAGTAGGGGCGGGGGTCCAGATACGCAGTATTTT.

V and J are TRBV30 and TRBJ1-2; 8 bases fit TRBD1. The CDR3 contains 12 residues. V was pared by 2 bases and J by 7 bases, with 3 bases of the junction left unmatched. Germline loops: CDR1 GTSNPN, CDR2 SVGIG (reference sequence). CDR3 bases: TGTGCCTGGAGTTTGACAGGGGTTGGCTACACCTTC. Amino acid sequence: CAWSLTGVGYTF.

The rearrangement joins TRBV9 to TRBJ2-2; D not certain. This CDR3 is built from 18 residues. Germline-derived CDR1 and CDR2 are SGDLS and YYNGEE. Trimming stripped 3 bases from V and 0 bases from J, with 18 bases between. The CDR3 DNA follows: TGTGCCAGCAGCGCGTCTTCTAGAAGCCCGGCGAACACCGGGGAGCTGTTTTTT. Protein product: CASSASSRSPANTGELFF. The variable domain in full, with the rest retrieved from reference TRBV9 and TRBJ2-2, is DSGVTQTPKHLITATGQRVTLRCSPRSGDLSVYWYQQSLDQGLQFLIQYYNGEERAKGNILERFSAQQFPDLHSELNLSSLELGDSALYFCASSASSRSPANTGELFFGEGSRLTVL.

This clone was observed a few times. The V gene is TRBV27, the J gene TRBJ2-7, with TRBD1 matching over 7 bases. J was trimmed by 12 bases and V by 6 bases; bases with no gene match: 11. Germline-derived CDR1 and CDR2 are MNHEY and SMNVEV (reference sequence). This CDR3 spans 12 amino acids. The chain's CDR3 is CASSERQGQRYF. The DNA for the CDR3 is TGTGCCAGCAGCGAGAGACAGGGACAAAGGTACTTC.

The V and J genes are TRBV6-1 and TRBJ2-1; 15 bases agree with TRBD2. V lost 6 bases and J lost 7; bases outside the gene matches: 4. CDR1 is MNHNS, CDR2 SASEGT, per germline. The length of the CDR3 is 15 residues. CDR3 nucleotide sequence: TGTGCCAGCAGATCAGGGACTAGCGGGAGGAATGAGCAGTTCTTC. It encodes CASRSGTSGRNEQFF.

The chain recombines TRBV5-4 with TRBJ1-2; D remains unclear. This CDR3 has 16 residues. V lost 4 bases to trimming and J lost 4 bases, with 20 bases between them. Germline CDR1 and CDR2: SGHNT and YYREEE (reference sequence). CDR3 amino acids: CASSTPNKLRSYGYTF. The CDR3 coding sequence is TGTGCCAGCAGCACCCCCAATAAATTAAGGAGCTATGGCTACACCTTC.

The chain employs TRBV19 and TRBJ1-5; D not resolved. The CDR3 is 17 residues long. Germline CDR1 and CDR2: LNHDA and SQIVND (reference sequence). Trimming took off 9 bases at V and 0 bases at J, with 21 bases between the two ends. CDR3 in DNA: TGTGCCAGCCAAGTAACTAGCGGGTCGTATAGCAATCAGCCCCAGCATTTT. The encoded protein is CASQVTSGSYSNQPQHF.

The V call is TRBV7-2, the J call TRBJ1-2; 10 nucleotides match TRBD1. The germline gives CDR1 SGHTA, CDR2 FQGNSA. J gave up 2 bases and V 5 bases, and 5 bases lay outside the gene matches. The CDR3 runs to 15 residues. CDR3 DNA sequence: TGTGCCAGCAGCCCAAGGGACAGGGGAAACTATGGCTACACCTTC. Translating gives CASSPRDRGNYGYTF.

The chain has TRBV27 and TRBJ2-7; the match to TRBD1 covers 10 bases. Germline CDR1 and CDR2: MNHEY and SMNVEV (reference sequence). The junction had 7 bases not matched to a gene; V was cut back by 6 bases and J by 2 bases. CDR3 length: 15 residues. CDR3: CASSWAGTGAYEQYF. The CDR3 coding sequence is TGTGCCAGCAGCTGGGCCGGGACAGGGGCCTACGAGCAGTACTTC.

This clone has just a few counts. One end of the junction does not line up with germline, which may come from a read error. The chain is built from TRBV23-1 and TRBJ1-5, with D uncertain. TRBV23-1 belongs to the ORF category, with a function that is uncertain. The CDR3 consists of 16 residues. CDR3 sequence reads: CASSQRQARSDQPQHF. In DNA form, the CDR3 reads TGCGCCAGCAGTCAAAGGCAGGCACGTAGCGATCAGCCCCAGCATTTT.

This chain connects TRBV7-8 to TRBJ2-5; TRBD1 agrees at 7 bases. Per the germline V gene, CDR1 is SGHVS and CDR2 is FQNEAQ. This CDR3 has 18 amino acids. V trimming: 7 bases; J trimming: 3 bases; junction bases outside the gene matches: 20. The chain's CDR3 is CASTSFGLATTGKETQYF. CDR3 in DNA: TGTGCCAGCACCTCGTTCGGACTTGCGACGACAGGGAAAGAGACCCAGTACTTC. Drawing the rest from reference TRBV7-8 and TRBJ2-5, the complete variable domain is GAGVSQSPRYKVAKRGQDVALRCDPISGHVSLFWYQQALGQGPEFLTYFQNEAQLDKSGLPSDRFFAERPEGSVSTLKIQRTQQEDSAVYLCASTSFGLATTGKETQYFGPGTRLLVL.

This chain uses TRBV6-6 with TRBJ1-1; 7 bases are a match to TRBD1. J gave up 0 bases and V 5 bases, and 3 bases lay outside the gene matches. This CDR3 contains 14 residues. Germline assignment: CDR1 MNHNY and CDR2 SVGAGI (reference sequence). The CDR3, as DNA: TGTGCCAGCAGTAGGGACAGCTTGAACACTGAAGCTTTCTTT. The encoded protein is CASSRDSLNTEAFF.

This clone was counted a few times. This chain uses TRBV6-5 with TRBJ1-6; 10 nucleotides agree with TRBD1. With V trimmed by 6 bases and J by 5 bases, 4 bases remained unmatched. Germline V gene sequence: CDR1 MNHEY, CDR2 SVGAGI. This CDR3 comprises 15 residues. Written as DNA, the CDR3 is TGTGCCAGCAGCTCGGGACAGGGGAATAATTCACCCCTCCACTTT. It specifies CASSSGQGNNSPLHF.

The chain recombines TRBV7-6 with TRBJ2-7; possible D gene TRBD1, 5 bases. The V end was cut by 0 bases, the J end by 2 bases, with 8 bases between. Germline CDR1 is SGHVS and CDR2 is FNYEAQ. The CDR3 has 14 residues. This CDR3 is CASSLAGQAYEQYF. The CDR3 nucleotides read TGTGCCAGCAGCTTAGCGGGGCAGGCCTACGAGCAGTACTTC.

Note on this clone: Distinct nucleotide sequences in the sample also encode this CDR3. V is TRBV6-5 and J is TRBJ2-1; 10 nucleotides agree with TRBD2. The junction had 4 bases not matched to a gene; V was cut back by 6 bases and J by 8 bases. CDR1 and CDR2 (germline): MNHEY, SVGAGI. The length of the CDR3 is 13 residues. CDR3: CASRKREGYEQFF. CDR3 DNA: TGTGCCAGCAGGAAGCGGGAGGGTTATGAGCAGTTCTTC.

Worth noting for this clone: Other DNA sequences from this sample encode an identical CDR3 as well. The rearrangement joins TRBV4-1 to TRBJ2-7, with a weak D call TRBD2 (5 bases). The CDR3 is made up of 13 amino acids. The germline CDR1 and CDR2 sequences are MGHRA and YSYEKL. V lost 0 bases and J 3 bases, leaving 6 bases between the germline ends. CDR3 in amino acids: CASSQDRGYEQYF. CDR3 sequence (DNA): TGCGCCAGCAGCCAAGATCGGGGCTACGAGCAGTACTTC.

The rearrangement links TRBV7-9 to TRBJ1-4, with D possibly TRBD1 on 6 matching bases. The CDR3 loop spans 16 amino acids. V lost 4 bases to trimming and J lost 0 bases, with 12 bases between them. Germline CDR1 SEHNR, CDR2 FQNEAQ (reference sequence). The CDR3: CASSSGQRATNEKLFF. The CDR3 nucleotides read TGTGCCAGCAGCTCCGGACAGAGAGCAACTAATGAAAAACTGTTTTTT.

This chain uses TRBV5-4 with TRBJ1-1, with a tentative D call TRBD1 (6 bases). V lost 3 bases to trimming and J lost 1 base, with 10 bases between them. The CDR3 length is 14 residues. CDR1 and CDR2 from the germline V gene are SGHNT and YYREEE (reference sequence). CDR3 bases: TGTGCCAGCAGCTGGAGGGGGGGGAACACTGAAGCTTTCTTT. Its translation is CASSWRGGNTEAFF. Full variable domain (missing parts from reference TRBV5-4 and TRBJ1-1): ETGVTQSPTHLIKTRGQQVTLRCSSQSGHNTVSWYQQALGQGPQFIFQYYREEENGRGNFPPRFSGLQFPNYSSELNVNALELDDSALYLCASSWRGGNTEAFFGQGTRLTVV.

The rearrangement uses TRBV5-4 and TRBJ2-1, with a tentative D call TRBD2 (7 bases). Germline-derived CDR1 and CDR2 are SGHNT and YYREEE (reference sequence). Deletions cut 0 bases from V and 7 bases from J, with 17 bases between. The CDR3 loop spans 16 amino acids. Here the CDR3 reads CASSLVGGGLMNEQFF. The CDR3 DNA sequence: TGTGCCAGCAGCTTGGTAGGGGGAGGGCTGATGAATGAGCAGTTCTTC.

CDR3 DNA sequence: TGTGCCAGCAGTCGCAGGAGGGTGGACACTGAAGCTTTCTTT. Its protein product is CASSRRRVDTEAFF. The chain has TRBV25-1 and TRBJ1-1; D is ambiguous. V lost 5 bases to trimming and J lost 3 bases, with 13 bases between them. The CDR3 is 14 amino acids. The germline V gene encodes CDR1 MGHDK and CDR2 SYGVNS.